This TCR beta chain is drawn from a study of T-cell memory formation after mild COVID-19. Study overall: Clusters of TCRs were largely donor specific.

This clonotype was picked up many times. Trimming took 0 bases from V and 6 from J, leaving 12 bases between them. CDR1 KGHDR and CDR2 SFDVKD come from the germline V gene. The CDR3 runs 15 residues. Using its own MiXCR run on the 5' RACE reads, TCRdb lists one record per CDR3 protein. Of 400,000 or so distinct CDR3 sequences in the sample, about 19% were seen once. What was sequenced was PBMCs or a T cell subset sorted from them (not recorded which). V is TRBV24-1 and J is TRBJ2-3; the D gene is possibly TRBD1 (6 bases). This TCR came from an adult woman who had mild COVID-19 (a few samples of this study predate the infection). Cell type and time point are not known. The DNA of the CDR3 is TGTGCCACCAGTGATTTGGGGACAAGGGAGGATACGCAGTATTTT. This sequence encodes CATSDLGTREDTQYF.